The source of this T cell receptor (beta chain) is a study of blood T cell repertoires in COVID-19. Study-wide background: Sample material is recorded as cDNA or gDNA derived from T cells, B-cell-depleted T cells, or PBMCs.

The CDR3 is 13 amino acids. V shed 3 bases, J shed 7 bases, and the junction held 7 bases outside the gene matches. Per germline, CDR1 DFQATT and CDR2 SNEGSKA (reference sequence). As originally analysed: Nucleated cell counts were estimated from reference gene primer amplification. The assay was immunoSEQ multiplex PCR, and TCRdb's table has in-frame clones only and misses some. V and J calls and clone size come straight from that table; D and trimming were deduced from the DNA. The table shows 200,000 to 300,000 clones, with 86% occurring only once. The source is a woman between 18 and 30 years old who had recovered from COVID-19. The chain combines TRBV20-1 with TRBJ2-3, with 7 positions matching TRBD2. The sequencing input was PBMCs or T cells enriched from blood (not recorded which). The CDR3 sequence is CSASLGGVHTQYF. The CDR3 coding sequence is TGCAGTGCTAGTTTGGGGGGGGTCCATACGCAGTATTTT.